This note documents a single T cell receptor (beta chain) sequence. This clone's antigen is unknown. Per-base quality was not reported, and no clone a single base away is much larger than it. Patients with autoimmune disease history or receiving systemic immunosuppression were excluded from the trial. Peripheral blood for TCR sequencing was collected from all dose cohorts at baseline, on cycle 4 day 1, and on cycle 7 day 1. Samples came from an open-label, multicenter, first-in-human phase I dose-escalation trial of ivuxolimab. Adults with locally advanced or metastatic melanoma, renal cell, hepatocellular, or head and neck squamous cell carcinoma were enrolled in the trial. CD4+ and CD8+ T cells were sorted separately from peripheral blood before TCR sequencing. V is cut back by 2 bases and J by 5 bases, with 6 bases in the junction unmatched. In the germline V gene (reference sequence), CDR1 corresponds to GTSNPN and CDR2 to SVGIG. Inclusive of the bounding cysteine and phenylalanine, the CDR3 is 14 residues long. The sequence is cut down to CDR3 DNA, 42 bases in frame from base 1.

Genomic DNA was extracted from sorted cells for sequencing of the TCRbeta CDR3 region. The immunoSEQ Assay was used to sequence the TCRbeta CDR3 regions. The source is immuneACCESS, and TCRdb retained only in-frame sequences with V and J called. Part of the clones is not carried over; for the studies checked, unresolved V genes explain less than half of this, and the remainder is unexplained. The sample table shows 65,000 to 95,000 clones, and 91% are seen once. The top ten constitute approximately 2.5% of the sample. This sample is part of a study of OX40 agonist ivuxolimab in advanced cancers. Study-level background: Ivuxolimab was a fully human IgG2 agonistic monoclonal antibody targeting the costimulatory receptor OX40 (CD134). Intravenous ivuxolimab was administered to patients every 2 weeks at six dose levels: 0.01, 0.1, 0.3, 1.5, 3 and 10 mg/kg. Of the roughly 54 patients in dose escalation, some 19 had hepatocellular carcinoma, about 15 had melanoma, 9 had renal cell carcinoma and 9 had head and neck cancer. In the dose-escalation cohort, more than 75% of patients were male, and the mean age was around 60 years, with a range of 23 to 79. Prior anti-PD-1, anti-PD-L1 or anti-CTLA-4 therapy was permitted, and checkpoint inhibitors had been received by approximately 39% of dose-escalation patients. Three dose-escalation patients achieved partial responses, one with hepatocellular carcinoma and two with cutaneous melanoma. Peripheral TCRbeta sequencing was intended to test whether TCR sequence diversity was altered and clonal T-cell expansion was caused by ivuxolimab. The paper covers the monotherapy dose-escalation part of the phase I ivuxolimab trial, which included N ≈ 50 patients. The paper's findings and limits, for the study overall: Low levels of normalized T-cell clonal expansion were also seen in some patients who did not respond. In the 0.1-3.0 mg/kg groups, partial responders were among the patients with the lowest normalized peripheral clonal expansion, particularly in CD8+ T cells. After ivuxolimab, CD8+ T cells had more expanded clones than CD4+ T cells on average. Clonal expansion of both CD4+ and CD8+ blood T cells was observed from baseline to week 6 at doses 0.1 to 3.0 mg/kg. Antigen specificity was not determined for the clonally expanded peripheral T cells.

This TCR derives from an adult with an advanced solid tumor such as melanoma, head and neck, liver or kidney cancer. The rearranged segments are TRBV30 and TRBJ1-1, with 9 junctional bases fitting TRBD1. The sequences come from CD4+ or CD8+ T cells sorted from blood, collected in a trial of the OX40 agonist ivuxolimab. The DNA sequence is TGTGCCTGGAGTAGGACAGGGGTAGATACTGAAGCTTTCTTT. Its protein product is CAWSRTGVDTEAFF.